Sequencing of this T cell receptor (beta chain) was carried out in a study of control samples from healthy donors and cancer patients (dated by TCRdb to about 2020). Receptor libraries were prepared by the immunoSEQ multiplex PCR assay. TCRdb re-hosts the immuneACCESS table, in-frame sequences only. Its copies lack some clones; in the studies checked, an unresolved V gene accounts for under half of them, and the cause for the rest is not known. For this sample the table gives approximately 100,000 clones, of which around 90% were detected only once. About 3% of the sample lies in the top ten. In regard to this clone: Its specific antigen is unknown. No much larger clone is present one base from it, and per-base qualities are unavailable.

Compared with germline, V lacks 2 bases and J lacks 1 base; bases without a gene match: 2. From the cysteine through the phenylalanine, the CDR3 covers 16 amino acids. Only CDR3 DNA remains: 48 bases, in frame from the first base. The germline V gene (reference sequence) provides CDR1 LNHDA and CDR2 SQIVND. The receptor was isolated from a human donor in good health. The donor label of this sample is uncertain. Sequencing used blood. The rearrangement combines TRBV19 with TRBJ2-3, and 11 junctional nucleotides match TRBD2. The bases are TGTGCCAGTAGTATATCGGGACTAGCGGGCACAGATACGCAGTATTTT. Its amino acids are CASSISGLAGTDTQYF.